Listed here is a single TCR beta chain. Its antigen remains unidentified. Looked up from germline, CDR1 is SEHNR and CDR2 is FQNEAQ (reference sequence). The CDR3 loop spans 13 amino acids. Trimming pared 2 bases from V and 14 bases from J, leaving 18 bases between. Prior to sequencing, the ViraFEST assay stimulated PBMC with viral peptide pools, which expanded the antigen-specific CD4+ T cells. With approximately ten days of culture completed, CD4+ T cells were isolated. Testing of the vaccine recipients showed negative nucleocapsid antibodies and no prior SARS-CoV-2 infection. This sample was taken from a study of vaccination effects on CD4 cells after COVID-19. The assay was immunoSEQ multiplex PCR, and TCRdb's table has in-frame clones only and misses some. Here the sample spans tens of thousands of clones, 74% being singletons.

V usage is TRBV7-9 and J usage is TRBJ1-2; no clear D. Sequences were derived from CD4+ T cells from PBMCs cultured with SARS-CoV-2 spike peptides, sampled before COVID-19 vaccination. The origin of this receptor is a human donor who received a COVID-19 vaccine. The CDR3 reads CASSLMLGGPPTF. In DNA form, the CDR3 reads TGTGCCAGCAGCTTAATGCTTGGCGGACCTCCTACCTTC.